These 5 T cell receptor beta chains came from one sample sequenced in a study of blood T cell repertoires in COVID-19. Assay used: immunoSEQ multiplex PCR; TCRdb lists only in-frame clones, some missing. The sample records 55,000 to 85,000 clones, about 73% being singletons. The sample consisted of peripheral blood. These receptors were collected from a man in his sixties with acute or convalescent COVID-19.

The CDR3 DNA is TGTGCCAGCAGCCCATTGATCGGGGGGGCCCCCTCACCCCTCCACTTT. Translating gives CASSPLIGGAPSPLHF. The chain is built from TRBV7-9 and TRBJ1-6; TRBD1 is a possible D gene (6 bases). The CDR3 has 16 residues. Germline lookup yields CDR1 SEHNR and CDR2 FQNEAQ (reference sequence). Deletions cut 5 bases from V and 10 bases from J, with 21 bases between.

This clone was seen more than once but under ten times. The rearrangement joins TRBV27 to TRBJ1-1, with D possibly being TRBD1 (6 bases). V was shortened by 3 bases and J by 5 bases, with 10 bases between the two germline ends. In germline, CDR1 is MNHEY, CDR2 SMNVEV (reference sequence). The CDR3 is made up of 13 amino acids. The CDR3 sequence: CASSLPGETEAFF. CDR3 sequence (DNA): TGTGCCAGCAGTTTGCCAGGGGAAACTGAAGCTTTCTTT.

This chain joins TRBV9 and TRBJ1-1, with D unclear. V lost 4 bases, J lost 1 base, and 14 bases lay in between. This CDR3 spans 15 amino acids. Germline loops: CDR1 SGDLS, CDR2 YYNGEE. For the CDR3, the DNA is TGTGCCAGCAGCCCTCATTCCGGGTCGAACACTGAAGCTTTCTTT. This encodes CASSPHSGSNTEAFF. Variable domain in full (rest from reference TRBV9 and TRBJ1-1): DSGVTQTPKHLITATGQRVTLRCSPRSGDLSVYWYQQSLDQGLQFLIQYYNGEERAKGNILERFSAQQFPDLHSELNLSSLELGDSALYFCASSPHSGSNTEAFFGQGTRLTVV.

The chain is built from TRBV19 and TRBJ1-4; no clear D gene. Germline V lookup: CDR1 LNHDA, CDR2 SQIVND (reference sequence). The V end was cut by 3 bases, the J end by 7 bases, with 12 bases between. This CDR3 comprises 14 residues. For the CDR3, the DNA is TGTGCCAGTAGTATGGAGCCAGCAATTGAAAAACTGTTTTTT. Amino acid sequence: CASSMEPAIEKLFF. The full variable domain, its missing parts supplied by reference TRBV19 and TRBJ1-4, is DGGITQSPKYLFRKEGQNVTLSCEQNLNHDAMYWYRQDPGQGLRLIYYSQIVNDFQKGDIAEGYSVSREKKESFPLTVTSAQKNPTAFYLCASSMEPAIEKLFFGSGTQLSVL.

DNA of the CDR3: TGTGCCAGCAGTACAGGCGGGGATTCGAACACCGGGGAGCTGTTTTTT. Translated, it gives CASSTGGDSNTGELFF. The rearrangement uses TRBV6-6 and TRBJ2-2; TRBD2 might be the D (6 bases). Per germline, CDR1 MNHNY and CDR2 SVGAGI (reference sequence). Deletions cut 5 bases from V and 0 bases from J, with 13 bases between. The CDR3 has 16 residues.